This T cell receptor (beta chain) was profiled in a study of shared clonotypes between healthy human individuals. The CDR3 loop spans 13 amino acids. V was clipped by 0 bases and J by 4 bases, with 7 bases between them. Germline V CDR1 and CDR2: SGDLS, YYNGEE. This clone was found once. Assay: immunoSEQ multiplex PCR; the TCRdb copy retains only in-frame clones and omits some. This repertoire shows hundreds of thousands of clones, roughly 87% found once; its top ten account for around 15%. Material: memory CD8+ T cells sorted from blood. Subset described: CD45RO+ cells pooled with CCR7-negative TemRA cells. The sequence derives from a man aged 18-30 years in good health. This sequence joins TRBV9 and TRBJ1-1; D unclear. The DNA for the CDR3 is TGTGCCAGCAGCGTAGGTTCCCGCACTGAAGCTTTCTTT. Its translation: CASSVGSRTEAFF.